Listed below are T cell receptor beta chains from one sample, sequenced in a study of Ad26.COV2.S vaccination and SARS-CoV-2 variants. Data came from immunoSEQ multiplex PCR; TCRdb stores just in-frame clones and leaves some out. The sample shows approximately 340,000 clones, roughly nine tenths of them seen only once. Here the sequenced sample was peripheral blood, taken after recovery from COVID-19. These receptors were collected from a human donor who had recovered from COVID-19. Both conserved end residues are part of each CDR3. Clone size appears in some rows only: once, few, many, or a class for an expanded clone.

V | length | size | CDR3
TRBV27 | 15 | once | CASRGSGTGDNEQFF
TRBV5-5 | 16 | NA | CASSHPTSGFQETQYF
TRBV7-7 | 16 | NA | CASSLDLGTPSYEQYF
TRBV5-4 | 13 | NA | CASSPDRDYGYTF
TRBV10-2 | 17 | NA | CASSARPGREGDYGYTF
TRBV20-1 | 10 | NA | CSAQGVRQYF
TRBV4-3 | 15 | NA | CASSQGQGAHNEQFF
TRBV5-4 | 16 | NA | CASSSGGLLNNSPLHF
TRBV6-2/TRBV6-3 | 14 | NA | CASSDLPETGGYTF
TRBV3-1/TRBV3-2 | 16 | NA | CASSQGTGAGNSPLHF
TRBV19 | 14 | NA | CASSSGTGNSPLHF
TRBV29-1 | 16 | NA | CSVVSLGQGGLETQYF
TRBV7-2 | 14 | NA | CASSATGLRYEQYF
TRBV6-5 | 13 | NA | CASKGTGWTEQYF
TRBV6-5 | 15 | NA | CASSRDSRGRETQYF
TRBV7-8 | 16 | NA | CASSRALAGPADTQYF
TRBV29-1 | 12 | NA | CSVRDRGREQYF
TRBV5-1 | 14 | NA | CASSPPQPNSPLHF
TRBV28 | 12 | NA | CASSFIGTEAFF
TRBV29-1 | 12 | once | CSVVGGRNEQYF
TRBV11-2 | 16 | NA | CASSPSLRGYNYGYTF